This T cell receptor (beta chain) emerged from a study of blood T cell repertoires in COVID-19 (dated by TCRdb to the early 2020s). Regarding the study in general: Collaborator samples came from the United States, Italy and Spain and covered acute and convalescent phases of COVID-19. The repertoires were released in a freely available public database intended as a resource for research on the immune response to SARS-CoV-2. The material from the prospective study consisted of cDNA or gDNA derived from T cells, B-cell-depleted T cells, or PBMCs. A de-identified subject ID, COVID-19 status, age in years and sex were almost always included in the sample metadata. Subjects who had been exposed to COVID-19, were actively infected with it, or had recovered from it provided the deeply sampled blood TCRbeta repertoires that made up the dataset. Samples were obtained from the ongoing ImmuneRACE study (first 160 participants) and from some 1,200 subjects provided by 6 global collaborators. Where available, HLA class I and class II types were taken from metadata supplied by the sample provider and were not determined by assay-based typing.

TCRbeta CDR3 regions were amplified from genomic DNA by means of the immunoSEQ Assay, a bias-controlled multiplex PCR. Per the original workflow: Within the assay, amplification of reference gene primers was used to estimate how many nucleated cells each sample contained. Sequence reads were collapsed and filtered to measure the absolute abundance of every unique TCRbeta CDR3 rearrangement. For each sample, productive Simpson clonality was calculated by taking the square root of Simpson's diversity index across productive rearrangements. Here the immuneACCESS table is served through TCRdb, limited to in-frame sequences with V and J called. Missing clones are a known gap in these copies; in checked studies unresolved V genes cover under half, and the rest lacks a known reason. That table gives V, J and clone size, and the DNA gave D and trimming. Within this sample are roughly 200,000 clones, with 80% to 90% of them counted one time only. 3.5% to 4.5% of the sample is held by the ten biggest clonotypes.

Participants in the prospective study were enrolled through a virtual design, were aged about 18 to 100 years, and lived in approximately 24 United States geographic areas. To assign participants to cohorts, the prospective study relied on clinical history that participants themselves reported in a screening survey and a study questionnaire. In the prospective study, whole blood, serum and a nasopharyngeal or oropharyngeal swab were collected from each participant by mobile phlebotomists. Additional blood draws and questionnaires over an approximately two-month period could optionally be provided by prospective study participants. Prospective study blood samples were shipped either frozen or at room temperature before DNA extraction. On this clone: Its antigen remains undetermined. One end of the junction is discordant with germline, which a read error may explain.

The CDR3 holds 17 amino acids from the cysteine to the phenylalanine. Left in the record is the CDR3 DNA by itself, 51 bases read in frame from the first base. CDR1 is given as SGHTA and CDR2 as FQGTGA, both from the germline V gene. Broad study findings and their caveats: Clinical and demographic metadata were provided uncurated, with the amount varying by source and participant.

Specimen: PBMCs or T cells enriched from blood (not recorded which). The TCR was taken from a woman in her thirties or forties with acute COVID-19. The chain is encoded by TRBV7-3 joined to TRBJ2-1; TRBD2 matches 10 bases in the middle. In nucleotides, the sequence is TGTGCCAGCAGCCTAACCGGCCGAGCGGGAGGGCGGAATGAGCAGTTCTTC. Translated, this is CASSLTGRAGGRNEQFF.